What follows is one TCR beta chain and its context. The sample comes from a study of shared clonotypes between healthy human individuals. Repertoires were generated with immunoSEQ multiplex PCR, while TCRdb's copy carries only in-frame clones and drops some. Among 2.3 million or so clones, approximately 95% were seen once, and the ten largest hold about 0.41%. What was sequenced was naive CD4+ T cells from PBMCs. This sample's subset: CD45RA+ positively selected. The TCR comes from a man between 18 and 29 years old in good health. Some clones in this sample may be carry-over from other donors' samples.

The CDR3 bases are TGTGCCAGCAGTTTAGCGGGCCTAAACAATGAGCAGTTCTTC. Its translation is CASSLAGLNNEQFF. The rearrangement joins TRBV28 to TRBJ2-1; a possible D gene is TRBD2 (5 bases). The CDR3 totals 14 residues. Germline V gene sequence: CDR1 MDHEN, CDR2 SYDVKM. V lost 2 bases and J 5 bases, leaving 10 bases between the germline ends. Together with reference TRBV28 and TRBJ2-1, the CDR3 gives the full variable domain: DVKVTQSSRYLVKRTGEKVFLECVQDMDHENMFWYRQDPGLGLRLIYFSYDVKMKEKGDIPEGYSVSREKKERFSLILESASTNQTSMYLCASSLAGLNNEQFFGPGTRLTVL.